A single count supports the clone carrying this TCR beta chain. Participants were placed into cohorts based on the clinical history they reported. This sample stems from a study of blood T cell repertoires in COVID-19. About the study: Donors in the United States, Italy and Spain gave samples during acute or convalescent COVID-19.

Clones were sequenced by immunoSEQ multiplex PCR, and TCRdb holds only the in-frame ones, with some missing. This table has 200,000 to 300,000 clones, 70% to 90% appearing once. V shed 7 bases and J 4 bases; nucleotides not matched to a gene: 2. Germline loops: CDR1 SQVTM, CDR2 ANQGSEA. The CDR3 covers 11 residues. This receptor was identified in a woman in her thirties or forties with acute COVID-19. The chain uses TRBV29-1 and TRBJ1-2; 8 bases match TRBD1. Sequencing was done on a sample of PBMCs or T cells enriched from blood (not recorded which). The CDR3, as DNA: TGCAGCGCAACAGGGGGCTATGGCTACACCTTC. Translation gives CSATGGYGYTF.